This TCR beta chain emerged from a study of post-analysis software for immune sequencing data. For the study at large: The cohort encompassed relapsing-remitting, secondary progressive and progressive-relapsing multiple sclerosis disease courses. General study findings and limits: Normalized Chao1 diversity was significantly lower in multiple sclerosis patients than in controls. Strong co-clustering by F measure was seen for same-batch samples.

TCR beta libraries were prepared from cDNA with unique molecular identifiers. Around 500,000 cDNA molecules were obtained per 1 to 10 million input T cells. TCRdb processed the PCR reads anew with MiXCR; each CDR3 protein has one entry. The sample yields about 810,000 distinct CDR3 sequences, roughly 58% seen once. Only a few counts were recorded for this clonotype. Antigen specificity is unknown. Sequencing input: blood. The clonotype was recovered from a girl between 5 and 17 years old with multiple sclerosis.

The CDR3 nucleotides are TGTGCCAGCAGCATATTATCCTCGAATGGCTACACCTTC. It translates to CASSILSSNGYTF. This sequence joins TRBV7-9 and TRBJ1-2; the D is unclear. Germline-derived CDR1 and CDR2 are SEHNR and FQNEAQ (reference sequence). Between the trimmed V and J ends, which lost 5 bases and 6 bases, there was a span of 13 bases. CDR3 length: 13 residues.